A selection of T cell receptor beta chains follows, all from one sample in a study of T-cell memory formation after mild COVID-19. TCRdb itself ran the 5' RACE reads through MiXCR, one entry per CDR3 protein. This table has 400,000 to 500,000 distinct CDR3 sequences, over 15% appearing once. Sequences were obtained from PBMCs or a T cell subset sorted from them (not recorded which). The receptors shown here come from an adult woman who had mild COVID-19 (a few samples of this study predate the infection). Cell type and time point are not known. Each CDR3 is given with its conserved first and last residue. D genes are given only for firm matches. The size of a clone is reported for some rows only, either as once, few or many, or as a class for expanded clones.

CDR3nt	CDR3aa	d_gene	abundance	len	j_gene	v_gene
TGCGCCAGCAGCTTGGGACAGGTTCTATCCGACGAGCAGTACTTC	CASSLGQVLSDEQYF	.	.	15	TRBJ2-7	TRBV5-1
TGTGCCAGCAGTTACTCTAACGGTGCCTACGAGCAGTACTTC	CASSYSNGAYEQYF	.	few	14	TRBJ2-7	TRBV6-5
TGTGCCATCAGTGAGCCGACTAGCGAAGAGACCCAGTACTTC	CAISEPTSEETQYF	TRBD2	.	14	TRBJ2-5	TRBV10-3
TGTGCCAGCAGCGTAGGGAGCGGAAACACCGGGGAGCTGTTTTTT	CASSVGSGNTGELFF	.	few	15	TRBJ2-2	TRBV9
TGTGCCAGCAGCGACCGACAGCTCCCGAGCTCCTATAATTCACCCCTCCACTTT	CASSDRQLPSSYNSPLHF	.	.	18	TRBJ1-6	TRBV7-8
TGCGCCAGCAGCCGAGACGAATTCAGGGGGCAGGGCGGGGAGCTGTTTTTT	CASSRDEFRGQGGELFF	TRBD1	few	17	TRBJ2-2	TRBV4-1
TGTGCCAGCAGTTTATCGCCAGGCCCCCTAGATGAGCAGTACTTC	CASSLSPGPLDEQYF	.	many	15	TRBJ2-7	TRBV27
TGTGCCAGCAGCCAGGGATTGGAGAGGTCAATTAGGGCTTTCTTT	CASSQGLERSIRAFF	.	once	15	TRBJ1-1	TRBV3-1
TGTGCCAGCAGTGAAGTAAGGGACAGAGATTCACCCCTCCACTTT	CASSEVRDRDSPLHF	TRBD1	.	15	TRBJ1-6	TRBV6-1
TGTGCCAGCAGGGACCCGAGGGCGGAGACCCAGTACTTC	CASRDPRAETQYF	.	.	13	TRBJ2-5	TRBV2
TGCGCCAGCAGCTTGGTGGAGGGCCGCCACGAGCAGTACTTC	CASSLVEGRHEQYF	.	.	14	TRBJ2-7	TRBV5-1
TGCGCCAGCAGCCCGGGACTAGCGAAAGAGACCCAGTACTTC	CASSPGLAKETQYF	TRBD2	few	14	TRBJ2-5	TRBV5-1
TGTGCCAGCAGCCTCACAGGGGGCTCTGGAAACACCATATATTTT	CASSLTGGSGNTIYF	TRBD1	many	15	TRBJ1-3	TRBV5-1
TGTGCCAGCAGCTCAGGGACAAGGAGCTCCTACGAGCAGTACTTC	CASSSGTRSSYEQYF	.	.	15	TRBJ2-7	TRBV7-2
TGTGCCAGCAGCCTCACGGGGGACAGGGGGAATGAGCAGTTCTTC	CASSLTGDRGNEQFF	TRBD1	few	15	TRBJ2-1	TRBV6-5
TGTGCCAGCAACGTAGCGGGAGGGCCTAATGAGCAGTTCTTC	CASNVAGGPNEQFF	TRBD2	few	14	TRBJ2-1	TRBV6-1
TGCGCCAGCAGCTTGGCCGGACAGGGGGCTGGTCAGAATTCACCCCTCCACTTT	CASSLAGQGAGQNSPLHF	TRBD1	.	18	TRBJ1-6	TRBV5-1
TGCGCCAGCATCTGGGGAGATACGCAGTATTTT	CASIWGDTQYF	.	few	11	TRBJ2-3	TRBV5-1
TGTGCCACCAGTGTCTCCGGACAGGATCAGCCCCAGCATTTT	CATSVSGQDQPQHF	TRBD1	few	14	TRBJ1-5	TRBV24-1
TGTGCCAGCAGCTTCACAGGGAGTAACAATCAGCCCCAGCATTTT	CASSFTGSNNQPQHF	.	.	15	TRBJ1-5	TRBV7-2
TGTGCCAGCAGCGCGAGCGGTGCAGAAGCTTTCTTT	CASSASGAEAFF	.	few	12	TRBJ1-1	TRBV7-9
TGCGCCAGCAGCCAAGATAAGTCACAGGGCGCTGAAAAACTGTTTTTT	CASSQDKSQGAEKLFF	.	.	16	TRBJ1-4	TRBV4-1
TGTGCCAGCAGTTTCTTTATGAACACTGAAGCTTTCTTT	CASSFFMNTEAFF	.	.	13	TRBJ1-1	TRBV6-2/TRBV6-3
TGCGCCAGCAGCTCCCTCGGGTTGTCCTACGAGCAGTACTTC	CASSSLGLSYEQYF	.	few	14	TRBJ2-7	TRBV5-1
TGTGCCAGCACCCCAAGTAACTATGGCTACACCTTC	CASTPSNYGYTF	.	few	12	TRBJ1-2	TRBV12-3/TRBV12-4
TGTGCCAGCAACACGCGGGACTCCACAGATACGCAGTATTTT	CASNTRDSTDTQYF	.	.	14	TRBJ2-3	TRBV5-8
TGTGCCAGCAGCTTGGGACAGGGAGACAATGAGCAGTTCTTC	CASSLGQGDNEQFF	TRBD1	many	14	TRBJ2-1	TRBV5-4
TGTGCCAGCACCCCCACGGGGCAGAACACTGAAGCTTTCTTT	CASTPTGQNTEAFF	.	.	14	TRBJ1-1	TRBV12-3/TRBV12-4
TGTGCCACCAGCAGAGCCGGACAGGGAGGCGGGGAGCTGTTTTTT	CATSRAGQGGGELFF	TRBD1	.	15	TRBJ2-2	TRBV15
TGCGCCAGCAGCAAACAGGGTGGGGGCAAAAACATTCAGTACTTC	CASSKQGGGKNIQYF	.	few	15	TRBJ2-4	TRBV5-1
TGTGCCAGTAGTATCACTCCTCTGAGGGAGACCCAGTACTTC	CASSITPLRETQYF	.	few	14	TRBJ2-5	TRBV19
TGTGCCAGCAGTGAAGCAGGGCCCACGGCTGAGCAGTTCTTC	CASSEAGPTAEQFF	.	.	14	TRBJ2-1	TRBV6-1
TGCGCCAGCAGCTTGGTTAGGGGGAACACCGGGGAGCTGTTTTTT	CASSLVRGNTGELFF	.	.	15	TRBJ2-2	TRBV5-1
TGTGCCAGCAGCCAAGGACCCGGACAGGGGGCATACGAGCAGTACTTC	CASSQGPGQGAYEQYF	TRBD1	.	16	TRBJ2-7	TRBV4-2
TGTGCCAGCAGTTACTCGGCGAGAGGCTTTCAGCCCCAGCATTTT	CASSYSARGFQPQHF	.	.	15	TRBJ1-5	TRBV6-5
TGCAGTGCTAGAGCAGTAGACCAAGGAGCCTACGAGCAGTACTTC	CSARAVDQGAYEQYF	.	.	15	TRBJ2-7	TRBV20-1
TGCGCCAGCAGCCAAGCGTCGGAGGGCAGGGGCACCGGGGAGCTGTTTTTT	CASSQASEGRGTGELFF	.	few	17	TRBJ2-2	TRBV4-1
TGTGCCTGGAGCGACCAGGGGGCCTACGAGCAGTACTTC	CAWSDQGAYEQYF	TRBD1	few	13	TRBJ2-7	TRBV30
TGTGCCAGTAGTATCTTTAGCGGGAGTTTGCTCACCGGGGAGCTGTTTTTT	CASSIFSGSLLTGELFF	TRBD2	.	17	TRBJ2-2	TRBV19
TGTGCCAGCAGCTTAGCGATATTTGGCGGCGGAAGCACCGGGGAGCTGTTTTTT	CASSLAIFGGGSTGELFF	.	many	18	TRBJ2-2	TRBV7-6
TGTGCCAGCAGAATTGGCGGGGGTGGCTACACCTTC	CASRIGGGGYTF	.	.	12	TRBJ1-2	TRBV12-3/TRBV12-4
TGTGCCAGCTCACTCAACCTACAGGGGCCTATCGGCTACACCTTC	CASSLNLQGPIGYTF	TRBD1	.	15	TRBJ1-2	TRBV18
TGTGCCAGAATACAGGGTGTCCACGAGCAGTACTTC	CARIQGVHEQYF	.	few	12	TRBJ2-7	TRBV19
TGTGCCAGCAGGGATCGGGACAGGGGGATCTACGAGCAGTACTTC	CASRDRDRGIYEQYF	TRBD1	.	15	TRBJ2-7	TRBV6-6
TGTGCCAGCAGTTATGAGACAGGGGGCTACAATGAGCAGTTCTTC	CASSYETGGYNEQFF	TRBD1	.	15	TRBJ2-1	TRBV6-5
TGCGCCAGCAGGAACACAGGGGCGGCGGACGAGCAGTACTTC	CASRNTGAADEQYF	TRBD1	.	14	TRBJ2-7	TRBV5-1
TGTGCCTGGAGTGTAATCCGGGGGGGAAGCAATGAGCAGTTCTTC	CAWSVIRGGSNEQFF	TRBD2	many	15	TRBJ2-1	TRBV30
TGTGCCAGCAGTGCAACCACTAGCGGGGGCCCCCCGTACCAAGAGACCCAGTACTTC	CASSATTSGGPPYQETQYF	TRBD2	.	19	TRBJ2-5	TRBV5-6